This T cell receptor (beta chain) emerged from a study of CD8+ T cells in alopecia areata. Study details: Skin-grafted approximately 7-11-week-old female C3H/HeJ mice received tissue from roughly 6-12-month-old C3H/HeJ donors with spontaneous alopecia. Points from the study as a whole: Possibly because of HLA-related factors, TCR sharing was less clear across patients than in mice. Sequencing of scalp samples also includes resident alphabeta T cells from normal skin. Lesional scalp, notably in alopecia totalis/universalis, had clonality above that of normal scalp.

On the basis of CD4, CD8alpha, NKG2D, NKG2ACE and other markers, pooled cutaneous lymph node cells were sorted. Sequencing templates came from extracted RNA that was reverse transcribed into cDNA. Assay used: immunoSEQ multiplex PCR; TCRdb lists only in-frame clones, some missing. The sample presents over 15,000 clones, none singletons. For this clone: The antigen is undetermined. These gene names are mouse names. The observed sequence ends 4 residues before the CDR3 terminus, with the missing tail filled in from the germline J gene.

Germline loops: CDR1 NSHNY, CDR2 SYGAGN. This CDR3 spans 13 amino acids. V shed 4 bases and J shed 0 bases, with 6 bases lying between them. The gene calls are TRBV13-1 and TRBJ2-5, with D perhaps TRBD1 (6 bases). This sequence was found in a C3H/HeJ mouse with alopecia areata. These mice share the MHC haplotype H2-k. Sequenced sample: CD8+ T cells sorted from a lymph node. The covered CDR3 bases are TGTGCCAGCAGTCAGGGGAACCAAGAC. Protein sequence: CASSQGNQD. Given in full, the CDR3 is CASSQGNQDTQYF.